This T cell receptor beta chain was observed in a study of blood T cells in healthy people across ages (dated by TCRdb to the mid-2010s). Broadly, across the study: In model experiments, template switching captured roughly one uniquely barcoded TCR beta cDNA molecule for every two T cells. The donors were divided into four age groups: young (average roughly 15 years), middle-aged (about 40), aged (about 60) and long-lived (roughly 86). To track age-related changes in TCR beta repertoire diversity, the study relied on deep sequencing normalized with unique cDNA molecular identifiers. Two additional independent replicas of 1 million unique cDNA reads from the same blood draw were analyzed for two donors (one aged 18 to 30 and one aged 80 or older). Donors of different ages were randomly distributed across sequencing lanes to avoid experimental bias. Here is what the overall study found, with its caveats: Because donor CMV infection status was unknown, age-related changes in expanded clonotypes were potentially confounded. Since profiling was done on bulk unsorted PBMCs, naive and antigen-experienced compartments could not be conclusively compared. There was a strong correlation between observed TCR beta diversity and the percentage of naive T cells measured by flow cytometry. Estimates of total diversity based on one million sequenced T cells were considered lower bounds and underestimates. Compared with the aged group, more naive CD4+ T cells, fewer expanded clones and increased TCR diversity were shown by the long-lived group, suggesting age selection. Observed TCR beta diversity per million T cells fell roughly linearly with age, and a significant reduction was already apparent by age roughly 40.

Comments on this clonotype: Its antigen has not been determined. No per-base quality is available; no much larger clone lies one base away.

Donors were a few dozen systemically healthy Caucasian individuals from Russia aged roughly 6 to 100 years. Each donor gave ten milliliters of peripheral blood, collected into EDTA-treated Vacutainer tubes. PBMCs were isolated by Ficoll-Paque density-gradient centrifugation, with at least 7 million obtained per sample. Trizol reagent was used to extract total RNA from the PBMCs, yielding at least 6 micrograms per sample. The percentages of naive CD45RAhigh/CD27high T cells were determined by flow cytometry on a PBMC aliquot from every donor. CDR1 and CDR2 (MNHEY, SVGAGI) derive from the germline V gene. From V the trimming removes 2 bases and from J it removes 5 bases, while the gene matches leave 5 bases of the junction unaccounted for. The CDR3 measures 14 amino acids from cysteine to phenylalanine. Only CDR3 DNA is held: 42 bases, read in frame from base 1. Receptor amplification or capture employed 5' RACE. TCRdb lists the instrument as Illumina HiSeq 2500. A second PCR of roughly 7 to 12 cycles was run with a J-beta primer mix and a sample-barcoded 5' primer. Each TCR beta cDNA molecule received a unique molecular identifier from a template-switch 5' adaptor carrying 12 random nucleotides. Each sample yielded at least 3 million CDR3-containing paired-end reads. All of the RNA was converted into first-strand cDNA using the Mint cDNA synthesis kit, with a TRBC-specific oligonucleotide serving as the primer. Following uracil-DNA glycosylase treatment, a first 18-cycle PCR with universal primers M1SS and BC2_uni_R was performed on all cDNA. The study's own analysis went as follows. Normalization of each sample was performed by random selection of 1 million high-quality reads, each carrying a distinct molecular identifier. Instead of being binned into consensus sequences, reads with shared molecular identifiers were discarded. MiTCR, set to a Q25 quality threshold and the strictest error-elimination algorithm, was used for CDR3 identification, clonotype clustering and error correction. A nonparametric unseen species model using Euler transformation provided a lower-bound estimate of total TCR beta diversity. The raw public reads went through TCRdb reprocessing: fastp at Q25, MiXCR clone calling, in-frame beta chains kept. Every CDR3 protein is listed once, alongside the most common genes and DNA of its rows. Here the V and J calls rest on TCRdb's processing, not on the authors' analysis. This sample is represented by roughly 730,000 distinct CDR3 sequences; 56% of them were singletons. The top ten clonotypes cover around 24% of the sample.

The sample taken for sequencing was blood. The sequence was obtained from a man aged 40-55 years in good health. The chain is encoded by TRBV6-5 joined to TRBJ2-7; TRBD2 fits 8 bases in the junction. The sequenced DNA: TGTGCCAGCAGTTACGGGCTAGCGGGCAACGAGCAGTACTTC. Its protein is CASSYGLAGNEQYF.